This T cell receptor beta chain is from a study of T cell responses to AZD1222 COVID-19 vaccine. Comments on this clone: The antigen remains undetermined.

Germline values: CDR1 LNHDA, CDR2 SQIVND (reference sequence). V shed 5 bases and J 1 base; nucleotides not matched to a gene: 11. CDR3 size: 17 residues. Study-wide results and caveats: A reported finding is that nearly half of spike-specific TCRs target unmutated variant regions. Only a handful of AZD1222 recipients, more than five in all, had baseline seropositivity.

Sequencing used immunoSEQ multiplex PCR; TCRdb keeps in-frame clones, though not all of them. The sample has approximately 100,000 clones, approximately 90% seen once. This TCR derives from an adult who received the AZD1222 COVID-19 vaccine. The chain combines TRBV19 with TRBJ2-7; TRBD1 matches at 10 bases. The specimen comprised peripheral blood, sampled 28 days after the second AZD1222 dose. The CDR3 sequence is CASSLQLTGGSSYEQYF. The CDR3 DNA reads as TGTGCCAGTAGTCTACAACTGACAGGGGGCTCGTCCTACGAGCAGTACTTC.